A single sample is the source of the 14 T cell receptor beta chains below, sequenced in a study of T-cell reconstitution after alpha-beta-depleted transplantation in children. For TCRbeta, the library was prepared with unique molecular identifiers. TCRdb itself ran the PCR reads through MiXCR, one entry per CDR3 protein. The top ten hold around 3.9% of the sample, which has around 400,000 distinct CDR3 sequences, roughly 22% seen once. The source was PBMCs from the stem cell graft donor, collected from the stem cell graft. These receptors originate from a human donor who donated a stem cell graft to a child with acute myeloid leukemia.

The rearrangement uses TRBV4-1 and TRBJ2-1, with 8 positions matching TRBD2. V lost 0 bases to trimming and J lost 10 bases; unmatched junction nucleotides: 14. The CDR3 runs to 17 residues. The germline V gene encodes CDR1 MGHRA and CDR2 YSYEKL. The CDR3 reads CASSQEFHSGIFKEQFF. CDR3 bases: TGCGCCAGCAGCCAAGAATTTCATAGCGGGATCTTCAAGGAGCAGTTCTTC.

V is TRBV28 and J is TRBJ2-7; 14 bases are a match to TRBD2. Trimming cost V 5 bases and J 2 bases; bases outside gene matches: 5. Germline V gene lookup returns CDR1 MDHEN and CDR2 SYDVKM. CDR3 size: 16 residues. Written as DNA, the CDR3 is TGTGCCAGCAGTCCCCGGACTAGCGGGAGGACCTACGAGCAGTACTTC. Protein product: CASSPRTSGRTYEQYF.

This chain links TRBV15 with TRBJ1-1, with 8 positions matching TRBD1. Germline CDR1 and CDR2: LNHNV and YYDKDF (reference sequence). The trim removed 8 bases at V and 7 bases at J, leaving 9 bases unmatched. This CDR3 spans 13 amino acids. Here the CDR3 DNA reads TGTGCCACCTGGGCGACAGGGGTTGTTGAAGCTTTCTTT. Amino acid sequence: CATWATGVVEAFF.

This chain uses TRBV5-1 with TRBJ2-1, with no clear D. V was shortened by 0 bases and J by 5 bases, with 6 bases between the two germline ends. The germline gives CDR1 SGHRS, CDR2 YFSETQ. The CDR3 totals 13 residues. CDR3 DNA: TGCGCCAGCAGCTTGGTTTCGGACAATGAGCAGTTCTTC. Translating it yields CASSLVSDNEQFF.

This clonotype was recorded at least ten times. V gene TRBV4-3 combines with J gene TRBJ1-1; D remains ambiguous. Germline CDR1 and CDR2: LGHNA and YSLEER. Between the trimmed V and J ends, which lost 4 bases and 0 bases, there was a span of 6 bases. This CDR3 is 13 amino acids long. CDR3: CASSLLMNTEAFF. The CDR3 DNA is TGCGCCAGCAGCCTACTGATGAACACTGAAGCTTTCTTT.

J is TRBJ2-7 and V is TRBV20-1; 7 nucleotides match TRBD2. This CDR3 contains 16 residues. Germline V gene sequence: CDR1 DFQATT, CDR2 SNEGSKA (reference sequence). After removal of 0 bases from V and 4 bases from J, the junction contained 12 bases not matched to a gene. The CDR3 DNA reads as TGCAGTGCTAGAGACGACAGCGGGAACCCCCTTTACGAGCAGTACTTC. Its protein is CSARDDSGNPLYEQYF.

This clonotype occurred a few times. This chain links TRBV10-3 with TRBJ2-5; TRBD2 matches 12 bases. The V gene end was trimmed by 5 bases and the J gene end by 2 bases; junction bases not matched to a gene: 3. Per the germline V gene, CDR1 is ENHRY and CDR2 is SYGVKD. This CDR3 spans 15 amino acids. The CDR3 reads CAISPGLAGQETQYF. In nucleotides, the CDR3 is TGTGCCATCAGTCCCGGACTAGCGGGGCAAGAGACCCAGTACTTC.

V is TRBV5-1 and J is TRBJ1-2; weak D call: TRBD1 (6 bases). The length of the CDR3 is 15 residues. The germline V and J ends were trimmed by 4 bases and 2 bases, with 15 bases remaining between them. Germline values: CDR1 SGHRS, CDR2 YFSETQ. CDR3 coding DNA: TGCGCCAGCAGCCCAGGGGAGGGTTCAAACTATGGCTACACCTTC. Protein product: CASSPGEGSNYGYTF.

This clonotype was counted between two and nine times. CDR3 residues: CSAQGYTQETQYF. CDR3 in DNA: TGCAGTGCTCAAGGGTACACCCAAGAGACCCAGTACTTC. The V call is TRBV20-1, the J call TRBJ2-5; D is uncertain. CDR1 is DFQATT and CDR2 is SNEGSKA in the germline V gene (reference sequence). This CDR3 comprises 13 residues. With 5 bases removed from V and 1 base from J, the gap between germline ends came to 11 bases.

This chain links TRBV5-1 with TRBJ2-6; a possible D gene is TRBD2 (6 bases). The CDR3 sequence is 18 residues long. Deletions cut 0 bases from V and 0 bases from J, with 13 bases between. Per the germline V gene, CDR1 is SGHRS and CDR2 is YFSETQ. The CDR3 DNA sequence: TGCGCCAGCAGCTTGGAGGGGACTCCTTACTCTGGGGCCAACGTCCTGACTTTC. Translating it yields CASSLEGTPYSGANVLTF.

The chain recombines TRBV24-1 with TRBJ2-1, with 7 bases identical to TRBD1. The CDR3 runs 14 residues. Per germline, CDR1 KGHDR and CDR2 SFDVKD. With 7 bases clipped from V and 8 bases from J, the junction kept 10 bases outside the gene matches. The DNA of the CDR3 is TGTGCCACCAGCCGCAGGACAGGAGGCGATGAGCAGTTCTTC. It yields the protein CATSRRTGGDEQFF.

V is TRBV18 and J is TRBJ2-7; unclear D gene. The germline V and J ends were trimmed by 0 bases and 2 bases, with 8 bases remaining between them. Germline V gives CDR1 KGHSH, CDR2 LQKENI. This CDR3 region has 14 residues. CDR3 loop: CASSPPDGAYEQYF. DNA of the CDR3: TGTGCCAGCTCACCACCGGACGGAGCCTACGAGCAGTACTTC.

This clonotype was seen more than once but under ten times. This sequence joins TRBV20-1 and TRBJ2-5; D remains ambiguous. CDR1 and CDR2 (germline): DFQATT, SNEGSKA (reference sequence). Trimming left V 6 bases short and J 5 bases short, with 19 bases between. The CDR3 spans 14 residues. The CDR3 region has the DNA TGCAGTGCCCCTCGCCCTAAGGCGTGGGAGACCCAGTACTTC. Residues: CSAPRPKAWETQYF.

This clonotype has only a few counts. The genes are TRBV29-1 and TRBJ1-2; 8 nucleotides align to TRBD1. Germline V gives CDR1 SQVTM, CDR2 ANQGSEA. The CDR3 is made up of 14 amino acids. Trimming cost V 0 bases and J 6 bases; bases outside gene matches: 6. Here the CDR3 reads CSVEENDRGHGYTF. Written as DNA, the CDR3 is TGCAGCGTTGAAGAGAACGACAGGGGCCATGGCTACACCTTC.